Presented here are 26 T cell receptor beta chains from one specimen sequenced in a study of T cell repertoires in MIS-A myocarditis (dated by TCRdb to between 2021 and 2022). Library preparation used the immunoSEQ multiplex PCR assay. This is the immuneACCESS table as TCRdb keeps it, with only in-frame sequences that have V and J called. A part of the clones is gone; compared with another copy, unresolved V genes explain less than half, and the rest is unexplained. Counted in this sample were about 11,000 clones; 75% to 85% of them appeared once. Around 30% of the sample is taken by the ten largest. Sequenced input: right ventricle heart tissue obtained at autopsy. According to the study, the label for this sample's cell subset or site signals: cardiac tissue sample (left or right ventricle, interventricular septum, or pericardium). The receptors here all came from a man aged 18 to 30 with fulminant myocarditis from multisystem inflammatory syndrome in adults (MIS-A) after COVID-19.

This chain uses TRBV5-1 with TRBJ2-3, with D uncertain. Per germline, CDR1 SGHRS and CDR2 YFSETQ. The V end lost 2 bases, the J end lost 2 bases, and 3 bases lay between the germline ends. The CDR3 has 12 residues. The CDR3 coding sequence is TGCGCCAGCAGCTTTAACACAGATACGCAGTATTTT. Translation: CASSFNTDTQYF.

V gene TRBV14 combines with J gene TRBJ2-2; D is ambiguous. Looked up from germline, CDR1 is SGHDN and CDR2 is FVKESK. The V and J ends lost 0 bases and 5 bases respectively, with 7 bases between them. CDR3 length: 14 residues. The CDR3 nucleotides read TGTGCCAGCAGCCAAGAGCTAAAGACCGGGGAGCTGTTTTTT. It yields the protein CASSQELKTGELFF.

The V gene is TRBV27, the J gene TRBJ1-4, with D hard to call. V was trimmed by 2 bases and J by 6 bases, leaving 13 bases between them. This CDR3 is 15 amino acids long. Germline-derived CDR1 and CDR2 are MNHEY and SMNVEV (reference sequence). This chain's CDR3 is CASSLAPGLYEKLFF. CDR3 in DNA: TGTGCCAGCAGTTTAGCACCCGGGTTATATGAAAAACTGTTTTTT.

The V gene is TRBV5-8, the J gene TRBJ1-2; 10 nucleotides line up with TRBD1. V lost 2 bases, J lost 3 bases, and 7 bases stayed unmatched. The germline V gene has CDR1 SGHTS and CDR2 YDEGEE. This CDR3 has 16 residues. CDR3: CASSFWTGGIDYGYTF. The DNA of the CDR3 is TGTGCCAGCAGCTTCTGGACAGGGGGTATCGACTATGGCTACACCTTC.

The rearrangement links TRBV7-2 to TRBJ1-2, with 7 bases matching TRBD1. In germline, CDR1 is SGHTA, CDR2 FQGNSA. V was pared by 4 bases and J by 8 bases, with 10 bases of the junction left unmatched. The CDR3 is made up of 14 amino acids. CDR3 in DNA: TGTGCCAGCAGCTCTGACAGGGTCGGAAGGGGCTACACCTTC. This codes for CASSSDRVGRGYTF. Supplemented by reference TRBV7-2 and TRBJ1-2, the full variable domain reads GAGVSQSPSNKVTEKGKDVELRCDPISGHTALYWYRQSLGQGLEFLIYFQGNSAPDKSGLPSDRFSAERTGGSVSTLTIQRTQQEDSAVYLCASSSDRVGRGYTFGSGTRLTVV.

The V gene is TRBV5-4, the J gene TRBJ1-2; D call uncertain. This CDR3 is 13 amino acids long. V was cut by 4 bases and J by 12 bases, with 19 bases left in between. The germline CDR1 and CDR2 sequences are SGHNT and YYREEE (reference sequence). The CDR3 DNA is TGTGCCAGCAGCCCCGATCCCGACGCCCGTCACACCTTC. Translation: CASSPDPDARHTF.

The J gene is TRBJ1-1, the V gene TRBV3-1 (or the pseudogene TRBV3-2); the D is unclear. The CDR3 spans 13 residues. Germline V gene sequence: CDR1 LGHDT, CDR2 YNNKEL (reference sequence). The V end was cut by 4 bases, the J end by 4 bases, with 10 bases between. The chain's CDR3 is CASSPGPGTEAFF. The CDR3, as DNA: TGTGCCAGCAGCCCAGGACCGGGCACTGAAGCTTTCTTT.

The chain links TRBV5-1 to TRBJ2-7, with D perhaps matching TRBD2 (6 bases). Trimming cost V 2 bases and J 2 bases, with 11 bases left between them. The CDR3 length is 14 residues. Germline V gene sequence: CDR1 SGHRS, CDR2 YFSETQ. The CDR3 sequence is CASSFGTLTYEQYF. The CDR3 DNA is TGCGCCAGCAGCTTCGGGACTCTAACCTACGAGCAGTACTTC.

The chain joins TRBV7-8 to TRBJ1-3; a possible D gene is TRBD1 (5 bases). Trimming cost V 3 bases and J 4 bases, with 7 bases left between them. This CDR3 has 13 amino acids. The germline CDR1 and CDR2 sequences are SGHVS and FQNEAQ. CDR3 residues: CASSFRQGNTIYF. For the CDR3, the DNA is TGTGCCAGCAGCTTTAGACAGGGAAACACCATATATTTT.

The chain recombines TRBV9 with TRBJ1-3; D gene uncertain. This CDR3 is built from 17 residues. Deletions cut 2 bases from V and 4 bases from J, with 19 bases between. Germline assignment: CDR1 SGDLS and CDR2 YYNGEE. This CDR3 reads CASSVTKTLALGNTIYF. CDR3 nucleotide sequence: TGTGCCAGCAGCGTGACAAAGACCCTCGCCCTAGGAAACACCATATATTTT.

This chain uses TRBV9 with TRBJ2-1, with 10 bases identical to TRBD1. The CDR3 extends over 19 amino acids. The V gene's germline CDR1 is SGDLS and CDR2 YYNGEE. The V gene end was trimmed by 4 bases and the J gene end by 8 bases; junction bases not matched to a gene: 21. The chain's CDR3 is CASSLRGQGEIGSSDEQFF. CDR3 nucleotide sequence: TGTGCCAGCAGCCTTCGTGGACAGGGGGAGATCGGGAGCAGCGATGAGCAGTTCTTC.

CDR3 nucleotide sequence: TGTGCCAGCAAAAAAGGAGGGGCCTACGAGCAGTACTTC. Amino acid sequence: CASKKGGAYEQYF. This chain joins TRBV5-6 and TRBJ2-7; D possibly corresponds to TRBD2 (6 bases). V was trimmed by 6 bases and J by 2 bases, leaving 12 bases between them. CDR3 size: 13 residues. The V gene's germline CDR1 is SGHDT and CDR2 YYEEEE. The full variable domain, rest sourced from reference TRBV5-6 and TRBJ2-7, is DAGVTQSPTHLIKTRGQQVTLRCSPKSGHDTVSWYQQALGQGPQFIFQYYEEEERQRGNFPDRFSGHQFPNYSSELNVNALLLGDSALYLCASKKGGAYEQYFGPGTRLTVT.

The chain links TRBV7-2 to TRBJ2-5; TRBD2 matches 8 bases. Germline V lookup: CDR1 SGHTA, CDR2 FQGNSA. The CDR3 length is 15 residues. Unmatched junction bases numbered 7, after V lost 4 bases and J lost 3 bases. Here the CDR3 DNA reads TGTGCCAGCAGCTCTATGGGACTAGGGGAAGAGACCCAGTACTTC. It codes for CASSSMGLGEETQYF.

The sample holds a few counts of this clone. The CDR3 region has the DNA TGTGCCAGCAGCCAAGACGGATCTTCGAACACTGAAGCTTTCTTT. Translation gives CASSQDGSSNTEAFF. The V gene is TRBV4-2, the J gene TRBJ1-1; D call uncertain. The CDR3 is made up of 15 amino acids. Per germline, CDR1 LGHNA and CDR2 YNFKEQ. The V gene lost 0 bases and the J gene lost 1 base, with 9 bases spanning the gap.

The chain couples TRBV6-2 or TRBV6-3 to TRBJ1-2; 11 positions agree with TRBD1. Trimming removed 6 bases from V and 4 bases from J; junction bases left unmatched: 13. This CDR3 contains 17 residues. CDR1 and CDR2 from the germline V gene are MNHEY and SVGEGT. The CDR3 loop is CASSNRDRGAHGYGYTF. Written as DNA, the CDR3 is TGTGCCAGCAGCAACCGGGACAGGGGGGCGCACGGCTATGGCTACACCTTC.

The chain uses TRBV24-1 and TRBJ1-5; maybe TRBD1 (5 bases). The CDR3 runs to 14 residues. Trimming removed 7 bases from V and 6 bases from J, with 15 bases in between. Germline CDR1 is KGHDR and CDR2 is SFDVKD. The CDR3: CATSTPGSGQPQHF. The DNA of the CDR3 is TGTGCCACCAGCACTCCAGGGTCTGGTCAGCCCCAGCATTTT.

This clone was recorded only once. In DNA, the CDR3 is TGTGCCAGCAGCCTCGGGACAGGGGGCGTTTCGTCCTACGAGCAGTACTTC. Encoded protein: CASSLGTGGVSSYEQYF. V usage is TRBV7-8 and J usage is TRBJ2-7, with 12 bases matching TRBD1. The CDR3 consists of 17 residues. The junction had 9 bases not matched to a gene; V was cut back by 5 bases and J by 1 base. Germline V gene sequence: CDR1 SGHVS, CDR2 FQNEAQ. Filled out from reference TRBV7-8 and TRBJ2-7, the complete variable domain reads GAGVSQSPRYKVAKRGQDVALRCDPISGHVSLFWYQQALGQGPEFLTYFQNEAQLDKSGLPSDRFFAERPEGSVSTLKIQRTQQEDSAVYLCASSLGTGGVSSYEQYFGPGTRLTVT.

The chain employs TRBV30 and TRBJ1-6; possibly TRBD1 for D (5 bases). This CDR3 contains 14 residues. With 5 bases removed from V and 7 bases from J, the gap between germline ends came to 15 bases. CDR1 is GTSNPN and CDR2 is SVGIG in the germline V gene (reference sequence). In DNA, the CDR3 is TGTGCCTGGGCCCTTGGGACGACGAATTCACCCCTCCACTTT. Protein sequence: CAWALGTTNSPLHF.

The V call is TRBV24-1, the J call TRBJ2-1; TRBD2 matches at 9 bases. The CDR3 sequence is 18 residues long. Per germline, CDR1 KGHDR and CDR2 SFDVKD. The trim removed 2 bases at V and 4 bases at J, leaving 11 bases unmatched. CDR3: CATSDSSAGGDGYNEQFF. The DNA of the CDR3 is TGTGCCACCAGTGATTCATCAGCGGGGGGCGACGGATACAATGAGCAGTTCTTC.

Here the CDR3 DNA reads TGTGCCAGCAGCTTGGCGGGACTCTTCTACAATGAGCAGTTCTTC. This codes for CASSLAGLFYNEQFF. This chain joins TRBV5-5 and TRBJ2-1, with D perhaps matching TRBD2 (6 bases). Trimming pared 0 bases from V and 3 bases from J, leaving 10 bases between. The germline V gene encodes CDR1 SGHKS and CDR2 YYEKEE (reference sequence). This CDR3 is 15 amino acids long.

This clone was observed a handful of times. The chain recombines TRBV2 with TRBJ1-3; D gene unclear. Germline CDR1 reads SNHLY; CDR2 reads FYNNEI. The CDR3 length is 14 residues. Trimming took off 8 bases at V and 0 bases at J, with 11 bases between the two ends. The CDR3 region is CASGLSISGNTIYF. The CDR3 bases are TGTGCCAGCGGCCTCAGTATCTCTGGAAACACCATATATTTT.

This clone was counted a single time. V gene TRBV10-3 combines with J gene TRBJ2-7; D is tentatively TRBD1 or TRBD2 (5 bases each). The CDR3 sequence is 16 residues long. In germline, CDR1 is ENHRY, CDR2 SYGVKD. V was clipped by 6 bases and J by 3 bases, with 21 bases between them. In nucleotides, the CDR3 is TGTGCCATCAGCCTAGGCCGAAGCGAGGGGCTCTACGAGCAGTACTTC. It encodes CAISLGRSEGLYEQYF.

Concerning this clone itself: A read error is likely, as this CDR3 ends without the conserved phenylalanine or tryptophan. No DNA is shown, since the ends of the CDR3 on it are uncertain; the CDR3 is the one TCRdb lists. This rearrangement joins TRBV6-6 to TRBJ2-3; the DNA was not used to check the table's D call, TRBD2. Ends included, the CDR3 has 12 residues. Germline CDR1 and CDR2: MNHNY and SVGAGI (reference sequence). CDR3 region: CASSYSITRLVL.

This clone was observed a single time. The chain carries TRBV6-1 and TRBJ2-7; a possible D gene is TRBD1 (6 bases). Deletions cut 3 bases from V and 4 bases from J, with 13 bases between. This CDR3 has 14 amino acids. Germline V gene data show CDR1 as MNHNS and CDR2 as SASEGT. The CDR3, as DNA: TGTGCCAGCAGTGACAGGGGCCTCCAATACGAGCAGTACTTC. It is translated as CASSDRGLQYEQYF.

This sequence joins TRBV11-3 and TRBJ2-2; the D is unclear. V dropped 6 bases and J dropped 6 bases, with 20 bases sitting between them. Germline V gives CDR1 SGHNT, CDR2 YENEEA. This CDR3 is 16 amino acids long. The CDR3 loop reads CASRKSRGRLSGELFF. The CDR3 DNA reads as TGTGCCAGCAGAAAAAGTCGCGGCAGGTTGTCCGGGGAGCTGTTTTTT.

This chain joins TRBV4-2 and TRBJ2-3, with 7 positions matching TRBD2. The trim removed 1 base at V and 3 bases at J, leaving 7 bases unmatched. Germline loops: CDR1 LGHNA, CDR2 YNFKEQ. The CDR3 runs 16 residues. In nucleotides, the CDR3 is TGTGCCAGCAGCCAAGTCCTTCGCGGGGGAACAGATACGCAGTATTTT. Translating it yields CASSQVLRGGTDTQYF.